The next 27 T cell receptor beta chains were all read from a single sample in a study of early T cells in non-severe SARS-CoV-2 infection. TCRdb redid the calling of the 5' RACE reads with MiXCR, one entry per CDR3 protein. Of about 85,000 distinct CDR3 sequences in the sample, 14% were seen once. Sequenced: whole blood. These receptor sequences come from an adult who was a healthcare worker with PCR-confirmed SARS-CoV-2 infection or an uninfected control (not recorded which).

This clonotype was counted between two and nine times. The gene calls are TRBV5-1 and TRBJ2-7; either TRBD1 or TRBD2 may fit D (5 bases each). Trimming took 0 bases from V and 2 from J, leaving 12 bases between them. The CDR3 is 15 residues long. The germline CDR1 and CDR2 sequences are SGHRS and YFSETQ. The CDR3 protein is CASSLETAETYEQYF. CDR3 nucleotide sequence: TGCGCCAGCAGCTTGGAGACAGCGGAGACCTACGAGCAGTACTTC. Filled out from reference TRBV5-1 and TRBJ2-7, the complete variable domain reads KAGVTQTPRYLIKTRGQQVTLSCSPISGHRSVSWYQQTPGQGLQFLFEYFSETQRNKGNFPGRFSGRQFSNSRSEMNVSTLELGDSALYLCASSLETAETYEQYFGPGTRLTVT.

This CDR3 reads CASSSMRKGDSQFF. In nucleotides, the CDR3 is TGTGCCAGCAGCTCGATGAGAAAAGGGGATTCCCAGTTCTTC. This chain connects TRBV7-6 to TRBJ2-1; a weak D match, TRBD1 (5 bases). CDR3 size: 14 residues. Germline V gene sequence: CDR1 SGHVS, CDR2 FNYEAQ. Trimming stripped 4 bases from V and 13 bases from J, with 20 bases between. Based on the CDR3 plus reference TRBV7-6 and TRBJ2-1, the full variable domain is GAGVSQSPRYKVTKRGQDVALRCDPISGHVSLYWYRQALGQGPEFLTYFNYEAQQDKSGLPNDRFSAERPEGSISTLTIQRTEQRDSAMYRCASSSMRKGDSQFFGPGTRLTVL.

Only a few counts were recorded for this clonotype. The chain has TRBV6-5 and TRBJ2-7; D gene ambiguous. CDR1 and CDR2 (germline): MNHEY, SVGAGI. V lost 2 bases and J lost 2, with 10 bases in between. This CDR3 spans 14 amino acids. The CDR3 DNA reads TGTGCCAGCAGTTACGAGCGATTAACCTACGAGCAGTACTTC. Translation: CASSYERLTYEQYF.

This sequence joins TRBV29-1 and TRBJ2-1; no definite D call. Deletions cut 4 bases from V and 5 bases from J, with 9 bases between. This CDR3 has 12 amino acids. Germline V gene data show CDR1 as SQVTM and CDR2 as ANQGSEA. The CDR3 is CSVGQIHNEQFF. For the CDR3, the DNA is TGCAGCGTTGGGCAGATCCACAATGAGCAGTTCTTC.

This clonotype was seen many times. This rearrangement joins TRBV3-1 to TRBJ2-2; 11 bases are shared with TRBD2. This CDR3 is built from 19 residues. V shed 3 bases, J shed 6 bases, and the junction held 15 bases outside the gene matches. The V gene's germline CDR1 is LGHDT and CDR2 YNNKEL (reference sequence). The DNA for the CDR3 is TGTGCCAGCAGCCACTATTTAGCGGGAGGGTCTCTTTATTCCGGGGAGCTGTTTTTT. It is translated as CASSHYLAGGSLYSGELFF.

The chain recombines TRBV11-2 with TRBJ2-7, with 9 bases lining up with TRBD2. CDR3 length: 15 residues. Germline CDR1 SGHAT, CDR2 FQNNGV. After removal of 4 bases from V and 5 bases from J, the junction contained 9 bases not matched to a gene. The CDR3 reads CASSSLATSGDEQYF. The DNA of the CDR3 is TGTGCCAGCAGCTCTTTGGCGACTAGCGGAGACGAGCAGTACTTC.

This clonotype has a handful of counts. The CDR3 region has the DNA TGTGCCAGCAGCAGCACCTTGAATCAGCCCCAGCATTTT. The encoded protein is CASSSTLNQPQHF. The rearrangement uses TRBV7-9 and TRBJ1-5; D call uncertain. V was trimmed by 5 bases and J by 4 bases, leaving 9 bases between them. CDR3 length: 13 residues. Germline V gives CDR1 SEHNR, CDR2 FQNEAQ (reference sequence).

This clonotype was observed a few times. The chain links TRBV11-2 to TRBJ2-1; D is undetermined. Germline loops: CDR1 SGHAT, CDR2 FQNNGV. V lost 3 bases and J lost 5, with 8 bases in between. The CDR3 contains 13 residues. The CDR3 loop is CASSFGPNNEQFF. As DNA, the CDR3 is TGTGCCAGCAGCTTCGGACCCAACAATGAGCAGTTCTTC. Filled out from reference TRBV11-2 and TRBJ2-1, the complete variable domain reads EAGVAQSPRYKIIEKRQSVAFWCNPISGHATLYWYQQILGQGPKLLIQFQNNGVVDDSQLPKDRFSAERLKGVDSTLKIQPAKLEDSAVYLCASSFGPNNEQFFGPGTRLTVL.

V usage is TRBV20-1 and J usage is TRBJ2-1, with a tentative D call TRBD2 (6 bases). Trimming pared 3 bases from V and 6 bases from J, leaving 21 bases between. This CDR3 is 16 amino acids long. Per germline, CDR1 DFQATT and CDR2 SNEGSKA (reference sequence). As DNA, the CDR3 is TGCAGTGCTAGGGGGCGGCGAGGGACTGGACTCAATGAGCAGTTCTTC. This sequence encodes CSARGRRGTGLNEQFF.

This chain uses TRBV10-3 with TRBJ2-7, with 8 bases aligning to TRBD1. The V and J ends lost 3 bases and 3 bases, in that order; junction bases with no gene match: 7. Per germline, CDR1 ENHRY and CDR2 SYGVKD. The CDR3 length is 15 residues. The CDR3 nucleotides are TGTGCCATCAGTGATTCGGACAGGGCAGTCTACGAGCAGTACTTC. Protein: CAISDSDRAVYEQYF.

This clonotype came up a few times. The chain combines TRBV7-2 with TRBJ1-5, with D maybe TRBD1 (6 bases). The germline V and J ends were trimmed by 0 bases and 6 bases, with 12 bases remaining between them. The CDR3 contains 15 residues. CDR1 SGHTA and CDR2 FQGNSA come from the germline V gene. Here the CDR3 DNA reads TGTGCCAGCAGCTTAGCACAGGGAGGCACTCAGCCCCAGCATTTT. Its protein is CASSLAQGGTQPQHF.

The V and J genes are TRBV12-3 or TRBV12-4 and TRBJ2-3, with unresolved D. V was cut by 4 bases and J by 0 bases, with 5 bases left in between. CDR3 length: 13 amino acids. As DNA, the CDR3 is TGTGCCAGCAGTTCCGGAAGCACAGATACGCAGTATTTT. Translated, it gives CASSSGSTDTQYF.

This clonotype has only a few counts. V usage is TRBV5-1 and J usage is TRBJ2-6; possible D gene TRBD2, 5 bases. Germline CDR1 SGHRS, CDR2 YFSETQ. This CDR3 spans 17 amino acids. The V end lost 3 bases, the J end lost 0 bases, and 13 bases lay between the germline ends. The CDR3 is CASSSRTGNSGANVLTF. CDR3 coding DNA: TGCGCCAGCAGCTCGAGGACGGGGAACTCTGGGGCCAACGTCCTGACTTTC.

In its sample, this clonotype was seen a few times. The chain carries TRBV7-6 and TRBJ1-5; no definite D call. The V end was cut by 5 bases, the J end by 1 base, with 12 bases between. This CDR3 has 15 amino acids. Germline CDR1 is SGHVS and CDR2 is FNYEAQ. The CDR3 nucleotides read TGTGCCAGCAGCCCCGCCGGACGGAGCAATCAGCCCCAGCATTTT. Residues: CASSPAGRSNQPQHF. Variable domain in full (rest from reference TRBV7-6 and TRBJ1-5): GAGVSQSPRYKVTKRGQDVALRCDPISGHVSLYWYRQALGQGPEFLTYFNYEAQQDKSGLPNDRFSAERPEGSISTLTIQRTEQRDSAMYRCASSPAGRSNQPQHFGDGTRLSIL.

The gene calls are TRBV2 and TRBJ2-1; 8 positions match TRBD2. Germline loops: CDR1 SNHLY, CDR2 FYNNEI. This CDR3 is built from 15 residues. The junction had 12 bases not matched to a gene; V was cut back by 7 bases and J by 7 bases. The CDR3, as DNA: TGTGCCAGCACTCTCACTAGCGGATACGCGAATGAGCAGTTCTTC. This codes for CASTLTSGYANEQFF. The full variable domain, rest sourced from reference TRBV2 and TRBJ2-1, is EPEVTQTPSHQVTQMGQEVILRCVPISNHLYFYWYRQILGQKVEFLVSFYNNEISEKSEIFDDQFSVERPDGSNFTLKIRSTKLEDSAMYFCASTLTSGYANEQFFGPGTRLTVL.

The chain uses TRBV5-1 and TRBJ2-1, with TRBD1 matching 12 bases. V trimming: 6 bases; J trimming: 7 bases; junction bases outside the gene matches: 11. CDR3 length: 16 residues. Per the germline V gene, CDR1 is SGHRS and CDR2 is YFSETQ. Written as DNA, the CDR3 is TGCGCCAGCACCAGAATGGGACAGGGGGCAGGTAATGAGCAGTTCTTC. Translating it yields CASTRMGQGAGNEQFF.

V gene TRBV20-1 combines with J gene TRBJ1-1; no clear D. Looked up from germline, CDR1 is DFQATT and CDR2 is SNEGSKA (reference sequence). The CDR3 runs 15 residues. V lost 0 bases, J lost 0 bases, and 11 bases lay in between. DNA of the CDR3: TGCAGTGCTAGAGATATCCGAAGGGTGAACACTGAAGCTTTCTTT. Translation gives CSARDIRRVNTEAFF.

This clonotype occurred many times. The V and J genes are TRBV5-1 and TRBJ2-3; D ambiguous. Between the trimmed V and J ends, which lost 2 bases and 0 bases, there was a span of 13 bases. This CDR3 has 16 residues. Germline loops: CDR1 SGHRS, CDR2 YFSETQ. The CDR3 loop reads CASSFRSGGSTDTQYF. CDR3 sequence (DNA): TGCGCCAGCAGCTTCCGGTCTGGTGGCAGCACAGATACGCAGTATTTT.

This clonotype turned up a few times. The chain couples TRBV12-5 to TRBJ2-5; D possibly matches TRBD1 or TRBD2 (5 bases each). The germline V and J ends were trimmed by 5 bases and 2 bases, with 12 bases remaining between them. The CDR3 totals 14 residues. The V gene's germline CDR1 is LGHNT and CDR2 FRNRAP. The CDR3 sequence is CASGTGTTQETQYF. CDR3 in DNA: TGTGCTAGTGGTACCGGGACGACTCAAGAGACCCAGTACTTC.

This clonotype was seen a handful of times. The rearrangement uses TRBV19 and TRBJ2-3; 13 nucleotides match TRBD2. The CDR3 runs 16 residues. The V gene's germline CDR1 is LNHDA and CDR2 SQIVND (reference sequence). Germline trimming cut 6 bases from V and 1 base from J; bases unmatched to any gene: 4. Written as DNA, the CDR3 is TGTGCCAGTAGCCCCGGACTAGCGGGAGGCACAGATACGCAGTATTTT. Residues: CASSPGLAGGTDTQYF.

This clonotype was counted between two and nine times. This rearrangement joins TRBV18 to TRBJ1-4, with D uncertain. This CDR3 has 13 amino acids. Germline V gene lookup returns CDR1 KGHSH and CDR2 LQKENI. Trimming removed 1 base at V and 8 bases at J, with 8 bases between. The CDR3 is CASSPQGKEKLFF. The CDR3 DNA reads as TGTGCCAGCTCACCACAGGGAAAGGAAAAACTGTTTTTT.

The CDR3, as DNA: TGCGCCAGCAGTGAGTCGGGGCGGAGAGGGTACAATGAGCAGTTCTTC. Translated: CASSESGRRGYNEQFF. The chain joins TRBV10-2 to TRBJ2-1; D may be TRBD1 or TRBD2 (5 bases each). Germline CDR1 WSHSY, CDR2 SAAADI. V lost 0 bases and J lost 4, with 13 bases in between. The CDR3 covers 16 residues.

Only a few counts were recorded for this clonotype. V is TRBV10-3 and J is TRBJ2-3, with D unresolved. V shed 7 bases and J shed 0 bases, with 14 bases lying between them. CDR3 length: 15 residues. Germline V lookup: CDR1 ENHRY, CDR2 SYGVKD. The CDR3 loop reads CAIKDPRSSTDTQYF. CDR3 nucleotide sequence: TGTGCCATCAAAGATCCCCGATCTAGCACAGATACGCAGTATTTT.

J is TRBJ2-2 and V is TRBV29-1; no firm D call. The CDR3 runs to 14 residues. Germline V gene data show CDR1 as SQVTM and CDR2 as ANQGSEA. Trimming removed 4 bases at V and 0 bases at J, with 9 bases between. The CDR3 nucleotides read TGCAGCGTTGCTGCCAGCTCGAACACCGGGGAGCTGTTTTTT. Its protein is CSVAASSNTGELFF.

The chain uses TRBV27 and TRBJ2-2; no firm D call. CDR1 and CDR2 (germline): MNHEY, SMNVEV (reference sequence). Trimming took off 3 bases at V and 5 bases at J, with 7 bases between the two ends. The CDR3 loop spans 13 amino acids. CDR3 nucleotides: TGTGCCAGCAGTTTCCGCCGGACCGGGGAGCTGTTTTTT. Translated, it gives CASSFRRTGELFF.

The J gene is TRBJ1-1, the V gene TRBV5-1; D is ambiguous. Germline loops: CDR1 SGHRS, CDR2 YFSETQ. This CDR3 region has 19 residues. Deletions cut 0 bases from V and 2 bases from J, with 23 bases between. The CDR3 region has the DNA TGCGCCAGCAGCTTGGATCCGGTGGAAACCCCGGGGTTTAACACTGAAGCTTTCTTT. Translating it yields CASSLDPVETPGFNTEAFF.

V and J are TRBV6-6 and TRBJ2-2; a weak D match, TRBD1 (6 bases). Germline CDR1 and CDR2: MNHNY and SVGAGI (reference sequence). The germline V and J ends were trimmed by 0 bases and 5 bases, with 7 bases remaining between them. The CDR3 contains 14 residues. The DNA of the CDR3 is TGTGCCAGCAGTTACTCCCAGGGGACCGGGGAGCTGTTTTTT. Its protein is CASSYSQGTGELFF.